This T cell receptor beta chain comes out of a study of tumor-infiltrating lymphocytes in primary liver carcinoma. The overall study: Stage T1-T3 N0M0 tumors spanned about 4.2 to 11 cm. Sequenced samples came back with roughly 3.65 to 7.13 million productive TCRbeta reads, and the counts looked alike across tissue types.

In addition to blood RNA drawn from unsorted whole blood, germline DNA was extracted. Presurgery, approximately 4.4 milliliters of peripheral blood were collected. CDR1 and CDR2 (germline): ENHRY, SYGVKD. This CDR3 contains 20 residues. J was trimmed by 1 base and V by 2 bases; bases with no gene match: 17. A remark on this clonotype: Its target is unknown.

Total RNA amounting to 500 ng was the source from which TCR beta cDNA was made with a constant-region primer. Employing slightly modified ARM-PCR, three nested multiplex PCR rounds were run, and these gave rise to the TCR beta libraries. The first two PCR rounds, approximately 11 cycles each, used TRBV1-TRBV30 forward primers and a C-beta reverse primer. Via MiXCR, TCRdb re-called the multiplex PCR reads, giving one row per CDR3 protein. This table has 330,000 or so distinct CDR3 sequences, about 65% appearing once. Study outcomes and limitations: Tumor specimens were characterized by a significantly higher top-250-clone fraction than blood (p = 0.039).

The sample was peripheral blood. The chain employs TRBV10-3 and TRBJ1-3; TRBD1 matches 7 bases. The clonotype originates from a man aged 40-50 years with primary liver carcinoma and hepatitis B virus infection. This CDR3 reads CAISESDSSGTAHSGNTIYF. CDR3 bases: TGTGCCATCAGTGAGAGTGACTCGTCCGGGACAGCTCATTCTGGAAACACCATATATTTT.